This T cell receptor (beta chain) was recorded in a study of T cell changes during pregnancy in multiple sclerosis. Profiling relied on immunoSEQ multiplex PCR, and the TCRdb table lists in-frame clones only, not all of them. This sample has just over 65,000 clones, with 75% to 95% found just once. The CDR3 spans 17 residues. Germline V gene data show CDR1 as LGHNA and CDR2 as YNFKEQ. The V gene end was trimmed by 4 bases and the J gene end by 3 bases; junction bases not matched to a gene: 12. Material: peripheral blood, obtained in the second trimester of pregnancy. The TCR originated in a female donor with multiple sclerosis, enrolled in a pregnancy study. The chain combines TRBV4-2 with TRBJ1-2; TRBD1 matches 9 bases. CDR3: CASSPAGTGSSYYGYTF. CDR3 in DNA: TGTGCCAGCAGCCCGGCGGGGACAGGGTCATCATACTATGGCTACACCTTC.